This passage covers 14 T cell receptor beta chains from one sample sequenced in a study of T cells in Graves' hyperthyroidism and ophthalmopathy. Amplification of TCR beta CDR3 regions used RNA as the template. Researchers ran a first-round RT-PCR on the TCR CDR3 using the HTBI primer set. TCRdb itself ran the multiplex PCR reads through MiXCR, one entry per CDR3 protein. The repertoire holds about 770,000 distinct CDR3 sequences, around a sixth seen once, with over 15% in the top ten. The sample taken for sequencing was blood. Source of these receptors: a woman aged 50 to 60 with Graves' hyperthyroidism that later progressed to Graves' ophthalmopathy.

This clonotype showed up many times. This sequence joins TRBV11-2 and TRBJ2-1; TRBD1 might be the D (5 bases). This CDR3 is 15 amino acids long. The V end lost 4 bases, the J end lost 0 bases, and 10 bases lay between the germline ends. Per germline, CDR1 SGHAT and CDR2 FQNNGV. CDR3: CASSSERGSYNEQFF. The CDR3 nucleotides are TGTGCCAGCAGCTCAGAAAGGGGCTCCTACAATGAGCAGTTCTTC.

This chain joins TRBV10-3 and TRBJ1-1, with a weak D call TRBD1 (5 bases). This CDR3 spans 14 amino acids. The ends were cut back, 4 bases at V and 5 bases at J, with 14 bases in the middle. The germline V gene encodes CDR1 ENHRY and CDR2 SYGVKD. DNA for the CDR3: TGTGCCATCAGTGGCGCGACAGTGGGAACTGAAGCTTTCTTT. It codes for CAISGATVGTEAFF.

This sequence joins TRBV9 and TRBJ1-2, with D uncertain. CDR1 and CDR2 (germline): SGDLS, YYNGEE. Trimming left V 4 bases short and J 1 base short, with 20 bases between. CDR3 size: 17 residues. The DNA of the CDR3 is TGTGCCAGCAGCCCACTACGTCCCATGGGAGGTAACTATGGCTACACCTTC. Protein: CASSPLRPMGGNYGYTF.

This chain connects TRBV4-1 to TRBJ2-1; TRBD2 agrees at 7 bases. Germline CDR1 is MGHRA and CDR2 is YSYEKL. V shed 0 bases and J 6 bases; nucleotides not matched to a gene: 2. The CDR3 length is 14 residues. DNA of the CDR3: TGCGCCAGCAGCCAAGACCGGACTAGCAATGAGCAGTTCTTC. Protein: CASSQDRTSNEQFF.

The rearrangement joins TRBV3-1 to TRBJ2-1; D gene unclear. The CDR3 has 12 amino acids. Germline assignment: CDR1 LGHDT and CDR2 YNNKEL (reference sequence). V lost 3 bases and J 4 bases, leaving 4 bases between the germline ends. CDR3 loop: CASSHFYNEQFF. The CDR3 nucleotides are TGTGCCAGCAGCCACTTTTACAATGAGCAGTTCTTC.

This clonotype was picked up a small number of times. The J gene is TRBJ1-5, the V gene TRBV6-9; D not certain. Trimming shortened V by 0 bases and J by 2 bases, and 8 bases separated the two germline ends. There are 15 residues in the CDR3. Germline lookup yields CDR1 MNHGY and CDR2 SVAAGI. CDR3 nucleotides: TGTGCCAGCAGTTATTCCTCCGCCGGCAATCAGCCCCAGCATTTT. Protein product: CASSYSSAGNQPQHF.

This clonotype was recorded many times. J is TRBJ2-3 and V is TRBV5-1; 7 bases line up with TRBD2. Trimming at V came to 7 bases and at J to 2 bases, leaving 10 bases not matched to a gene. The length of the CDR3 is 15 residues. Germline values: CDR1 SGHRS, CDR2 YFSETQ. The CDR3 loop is CASGESSGPTDTQYF. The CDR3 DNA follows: TGCGCCAGCGGCGAATCTAGCGGACCCACAGATACGCAGTATTTT. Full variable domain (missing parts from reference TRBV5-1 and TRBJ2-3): KAGVTQTPRYLIKTRGQQVTLSCSPISGHRSVSWYQQTPGQGLQFLFEYFSETQRNKGNFPGRFSGRQFSNSRSEMNVSTLELGDSALYLCASGESSGPTDTQYFGPGTRLTVL.

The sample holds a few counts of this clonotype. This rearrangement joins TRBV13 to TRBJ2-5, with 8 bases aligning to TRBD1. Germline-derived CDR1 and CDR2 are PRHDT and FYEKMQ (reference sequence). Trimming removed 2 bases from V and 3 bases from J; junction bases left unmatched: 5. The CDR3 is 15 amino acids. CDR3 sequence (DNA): TGTGCCAGCAGCTTACGTTCGACAGGGGAAGAGACCCAGTACTTC. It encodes CASSLRSTGEETQYF.

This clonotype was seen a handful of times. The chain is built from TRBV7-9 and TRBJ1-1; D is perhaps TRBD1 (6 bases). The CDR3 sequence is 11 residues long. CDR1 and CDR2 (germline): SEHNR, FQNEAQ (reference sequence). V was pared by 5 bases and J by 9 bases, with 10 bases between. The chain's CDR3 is CASSGTWQAFF. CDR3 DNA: TGTGCCAGCAGCGGGACATGGCAAGCTTTCTTT.

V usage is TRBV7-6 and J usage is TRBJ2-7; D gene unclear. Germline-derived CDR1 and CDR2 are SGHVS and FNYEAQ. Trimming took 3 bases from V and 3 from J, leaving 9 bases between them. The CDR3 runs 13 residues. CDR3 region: CASSLQESYEQYF. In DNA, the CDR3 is TGTGCCAGCAGCTTGCAGGAGAGCTACGAGCAGTACTTC.

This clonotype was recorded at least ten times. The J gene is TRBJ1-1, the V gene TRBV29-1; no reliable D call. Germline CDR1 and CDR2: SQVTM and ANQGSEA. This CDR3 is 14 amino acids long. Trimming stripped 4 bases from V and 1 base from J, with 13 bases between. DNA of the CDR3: TGCAGCGTTGTAAGCAGGCACTCGAACACTGAAGCTTTCTTT. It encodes CSVVSRHSNTEAFF.

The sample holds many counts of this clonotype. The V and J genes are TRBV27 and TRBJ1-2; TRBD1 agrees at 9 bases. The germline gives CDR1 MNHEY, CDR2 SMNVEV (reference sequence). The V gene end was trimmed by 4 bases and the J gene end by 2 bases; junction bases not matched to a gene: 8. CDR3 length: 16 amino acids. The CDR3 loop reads CASSSRDRVSNYGYTF. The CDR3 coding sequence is TGTGCCAGCAGTTCCCGGGACAGGGTCTCCAACTATGGCTACACCTTC.

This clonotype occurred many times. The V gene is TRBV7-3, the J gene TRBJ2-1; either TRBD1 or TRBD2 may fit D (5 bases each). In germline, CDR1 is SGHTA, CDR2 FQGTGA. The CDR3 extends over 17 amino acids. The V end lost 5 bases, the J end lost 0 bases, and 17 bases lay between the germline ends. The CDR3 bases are TGTGCCAGCAGCCCCATAAGCGGACATAGCTCCTACAATGAGCAGTTCTTC. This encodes CASSPISGHSSYNEQFF.

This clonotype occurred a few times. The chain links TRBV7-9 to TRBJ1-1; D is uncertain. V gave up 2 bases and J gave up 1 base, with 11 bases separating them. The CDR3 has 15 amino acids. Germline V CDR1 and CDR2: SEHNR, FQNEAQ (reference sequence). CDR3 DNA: TGTGCCAGCAGCTTAAGGTCAGGTACGAACACTGAAGCTTTCTTT. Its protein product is CASSLRSGTNTEAFF. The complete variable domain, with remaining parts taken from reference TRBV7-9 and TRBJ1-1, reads DTGVSQNPRHKITKRGQNVTFRCDPISEHNRLYWYRQTLGQGPEFLTYFQNEAQLEKSRLLSDRFSAERPKGSFSTLEIQRTEQGDSAMYLCASSLRSGTNTEAFFGQGTRLTVV.